This T cell receptor (beta chain) was retrieved from a study of T-cell memory formation after mild COVID-19. TCRdb recomputed calls from the 5' RACE reads with MiXCR, one row per CDR3 protein. Here the sample spans roughly 500,000 distinct CDR3 sequences, approximately 20% being singletons. After removal of 3 bases from V and 5 bases from J, the junction contained 6 bases not matched to a gene. The CDR3 length is 15 residues. Germline V gives CDR1 SGHVS, CDR2 FNYEAQ. The genes are TRBV7-6 and TRBJ2-5, with 10 nucleotides matching TRBD2. The sequence derives from an adult woman who had mild COVID-19 (a few samples of this study predate the infection). Cell type and time point are not known. Material for sequencing was PBMCs or a T cell subset sorted from them (not recorded which). As DNA, the CDR3 is TGTGCCAGCAGCTTTAGCGGGGGGCGTGGGGAGACCCAGTACTTC. This codes for CASSFSGGRGETQYF.